This T cell receptor beta chain stems from a study of blood T cell repertoires in COVID-19. Study-level background: Acute-phase and convalescent COVID-19 samples originated in the United States, Italy and Spain. PBMCs, B-cell-depleted T cells, or T cells were the source of the cDNA or gDNA that made up the material.

In the original workflow: Amplification of reference gene primers provided the estimated nucleated cell counts. The data were produced by immunoSEQ multiplex PCR, yet TCRdb's version contains in-frame clones alone and is incomplete. Clone size and the V and J calls come from that table; the DNA yielded D and trimming. The table shows about 62,000 clones, with 80% to 90% occurring only once. The CDR3 spans 15 residues. Germline trimming cut 4 bases from V and 10 bases from J; bases unmatched to any gene: 14. The germline V gene encodes CDR1 DFQATT and CDR2 SNEGSKA (reference sequence). Seattle patient enrollment occurred during active infection, with longitudinal follow-up thereafter.

The source is a woman in her sixties with COVID-19, enrolled during active disease. The source material was peripheral blood. The gene calls are TRBV20-1 and TRBJ2-1, with TRBD2 matching 9 bases. CDR3: CSANEGGRALWEQFF. The CDR3 bases are TGCAGTGCTAATGAGGGCGGGAGGGCCCTTTGGGAGCAGTTCTTC.